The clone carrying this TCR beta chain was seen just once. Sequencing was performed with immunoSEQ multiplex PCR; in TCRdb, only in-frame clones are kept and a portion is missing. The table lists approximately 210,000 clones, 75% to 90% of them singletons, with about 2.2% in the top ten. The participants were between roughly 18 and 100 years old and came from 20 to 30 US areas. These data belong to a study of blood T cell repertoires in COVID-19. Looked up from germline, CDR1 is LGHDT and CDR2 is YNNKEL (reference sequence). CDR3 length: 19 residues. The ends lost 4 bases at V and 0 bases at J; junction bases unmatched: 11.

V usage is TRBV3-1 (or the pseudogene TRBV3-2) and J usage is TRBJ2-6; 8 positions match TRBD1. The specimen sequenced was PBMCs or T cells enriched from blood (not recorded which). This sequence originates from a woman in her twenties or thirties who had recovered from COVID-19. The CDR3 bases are TGTGCCAGCAGCCTCCTCATGGGACAGGTTCTCTCTGGGGCCAACGTCCTGACTTTC. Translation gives CASSLLMGQVLSGANVLTF.